Detailed here is one TCR beta chain. In this sample, this clonotype turned up many times. Its antigen is unknown. Per-base qualities were not stored, and no clone one base away is much larger. The source of the sample is a study of T cells in Graves' hyperthyroidism and ophthalmopathy (dated by TCRdb to 2018 to 2020). A note on the overall study: Peripheral blood was sampled at the time of initial diagnosis, prior to any treatment. According to the paper, TCR Vbeta CDR3 sequencing was carried out on 135 peripheral blood samples, which came from 40 to 45 ophthalmopathy, 75 or so hyperthyroidism and roughly 17 progressor patients. The study also compared thyroid tissue and blood T-cell repertoires from a handful of Graves' hyperthyroidism patients. Prospective prediction of ophthalmopathy was tested in an independent validation cohort consisting of fewer than 20 hyperthyroidism patients and 17 patients who later progressed to ophthalmopathy. The 100 or so discovery patients were randomly divided into training and test sets at a 7:3 ratio. TCR V-J signatures able to tell the groups apart were searched for in a discovery cohort of some 100 patients, of whom 43 had Graves' ophthalmopathy and around 56 had stable Graves' hyperthyroidism. After sampling, hyperthyroidism patients received methimazole starting at 30 mg daily, and ophthalmopathy patients received high-dose intravenous methylprednisolone.

Amplification of TCR beta CDR3 regions was carried out from RNA transcripts. A first-round RT-PCR of the TCR CDR3 used the HTBI primer set with the Qiagen OneStep RT-PCR kit. The libraries were constructed in a second round of multiplex PCR and then size-selected and purified. The libraries were sequenced on an Illumina HiSeq2000 using paired-end 100 bp reads. From the authors' description of their analysis: SOAPnuke was used to process the raw data, with reads discarded if the reads contained adapters or uncalled bases, had a mean Phred below 15, or lacked an exact constant-primer or identifier match. COPE v1.2.5 was used to merge the high-quality paired reads, and each unique nucleotide sequence was defined as a clonotype. Clonotypes were aligned to IMGT TRBV, TRBD and TRBJ reference segments using MiTCR v1.1. Analysis was restricted to V-J combinations with a frequency above 0.0001, which covered roughly 99% of repertoires. A TCS score was defined as the ratio between F50 (clonal expansion) and ExV (chaos), using BLOSUM62-based TCRdist between CDR3 peptides within each V-J. Welch's t-statistics and random forest reduced roughly 540 V-J features to roughly 13, which were used in a naive Bayes classifier (R e1071). Through fastp at Q25 and MiXCR, TCRdb rebuilt clones from the public reads, retaining in-frame beta chains. Rows matching on CDR3 protein sequence are summarized as one entry with the most common DNA and genes. The V and J calls follow TCRdb's processing rather than the paper's. Within this sample are nearly 600,000 distinct CDR3 sequences, with 14% of them counted one time only. The top ten clonotypes cover less than 6% of the sample.

Including cysteine and phenylalanine, the CDR3 has 17 amino acids. Only the CDR3 DNA is retained, 51 bases long and in frame from the first base. CDR1 MDHEN and CDR2 SYDVKM are derived from the germline V gene. V sheds 4 bases and J sheds 0 bases, leaving 15 bases between their ends. Hyperthyroidism patients were newly diagnosed, had a disease duration of under 2 months, and were aged 18 to 65 years. Patients with uncontrolled infections, other autoimmune diseases, pregnancy or lactation were excluded. Diagnoses were based on clinical symptoms, serum thyroxine and TRAb, thyroid ultrasound and orbital computed tomography. Blood from progressor patients was drawn when they were first diagnosed with hyperthyroidism, before any ophthalmopathy symptoms appeared. PBMCs were separated from around 9.1 ml of fresh peripheral blood using Ficoll-Paque density gradient centrifugation. Progressor patients were first diagnosed with Graves' hyperthyroidism and then developed ophthalmopathy during follow-up. Total RNA was extracted with Trizol reagent, and quality was checked on an Agilent 2100 Bioanalyzer.

Study-level results and caveats: Blood samples also contained most of the expanded thyroid clonotypes (frequency above 0.001), which suggests that blood repertoires may reflect thyroid immune responses. Ophthalmopathy was separated from stable hyperthyroidism by a 13 V-J signature model, with 85% to 90% sensitivity and about 81% specificity obtained in cross-validation and 80%/75% obtained in testing. Sample size was not statistically predetermined, and investigators were not blinded to group allocation. In validation, progression to ophthalmopathy was predicted by the model with 70.59% sensitivity and 72.22% specificity, a median of approximately 6.5 months before onset.

The TCR sequence derives from a woman aged 25 to 39 with Graves' hyperthyroidism that later progressed to Graves' ophthalmopathy. The sequenced sample consisted of blood. The sequence is built from TRBV28 and TRBJ2-2, with the D segment possibly TRBD1 or TRBD2, each aligning over 5 bases. The encoded CDR3 is CASSSLPGSTNTGELFF. In nucleotides, the sequence is TGTGCCAGCAGTTCACTTCCAGGGAGTACGAACACCGGGGAGCTGTTTTTT.